This T cell receptor beta chain emerged from a study of cytomegalovirus exposure and HLA in healthy donors. The CDR3 is 15 amino acids. Germline values: CDR1 SGDLS, CDR2 YYNGEE. The V and J ends lost 0 bases and 3 bases, in that order; junction bases with no gene match: 1. TCRdb's table, derived via immunoSEQ multiplex PCR, lists solely in-frame clones and lacks some. This sample carries around 80,000 clones, roughly 96% of them seen once, and the ten largest clones take roughly 1.3%. Sequenced input: PBMCs. The chain joins TRBV9 to TRBJ2-7; 12 bases match TRBD2. This clonotype was obtained from a woman younger than 30 in good health and CMV-seronegative. CDR3 bases: TGTGCCAGCAGCGTAGCTAGCGGGAGGGACTACGAGCAGTACTTC. It is translated as CASSVASGRDYEQYF.